This T cell receptor (beta chain) originates from a study of blood T cells in healthy people across ages (dated by TCRdb to 2013 to 2016). Regarding the complete study: Template switching captured roughly one uniquely barcoded TCR beta cDNA molecule per two T cells in model experiments. Age-related changes in TCR beta repertoire diversity were measured in the study by deep sequencing normalized with unique cDNA molecular identifiers. For two donors (one aged 18 to 30 and one aged 80 or older), the study analyzed two additional independent replicas of 1 million unique cDNA reads from the same blood draw. The donors were split into four age groups: young (average roughly 15 years), middle-aged (more than 35), aged (more than 55) and long-lived (under 90).

Summary of the overall study and its limitations: Total diversity estimates from one million sequenced T cells were considered lower bounds and underestimates. The long-lived group showed more naive CD4+ T cells, fewer expanded clones and increased TCR diversity than the aged group, suggesting age selection. Observed TCR beta diversity per million T cells fell roughly linearly with age, and a significant reduction was already apparent by age roughly 40. Since profiling was done on bulk unsorted PBMCs, naive and antigen-experienced compartments could not be conclusively compared. There was a strong correlation between observed TCR beta diversity and the percentage of naive T cells measured by flow cytometry. Because the CMV infection status of the donors was unknown, age-related changes in expanded clonotypes may potentially have been confounded.

The donors were roughly 40 Caucasian individuals from Russia, aged roughly 6 to 100 years, who were systemically healthy. About 10 milliliters of peripheral blood were collected from each donor into EDTA-treated Vacutainer tubes. Ficoll-Paque density-gradient centrifugation was used to isolate PBMCs, with at least 6.5 million per sample. Trizol reagent was used to extract total RNA from PBMCs, with at least 6 micrograms per sample. The percentages of naive CD45RAhigh/CD27high T cells were determined by flow cytometry on a PBMC aliquot from every donor. Receptors were amplified or captured by 5' RACE. TCRdb names Illumina HiSeq 2500 as the instrument used. A second roughly 7 to 11 cycle PCR used a sample-barcoded 5' primer and a J-beta primer mix. A template-switch 5' adaptor carrying 12 random nucleotides introduced a unique molecular identifier onto each TCR beta cDNA molecule. At least 3 million CDR3-containing paired-end reads were obtained from each sample. All of the RNA was converted into first-strand cDNA using the Mint cDNA synthesis kit, with a TRBC-specific oligonucleotide serving as the primer. All cDNA was treated with uracil-DNA glycosylase and then went through a first 18-cycle PCR with the universal primers M1SS and BC2_uni_R. In the source study's methods: Each sample was normalized by randomly selecting 1 million high-quality reads, each carrying a distinct molecular identifier. Instead of being binned into consensus sequences, reads that shared molecular identifiers were thrown out. MiTCR, run with a Q25 quality threshold and the strictest error-elimination algorithm, handled CDR3 identification, clonotype clustering and error correction. A nonparametric unseen species model using Euler transformation provided a lower-bound estimate of total TCR beta diversity. Using fastp trimming at Q25 and MiXCR clonotype assembly, TCRdb reanalyzed the public sequencing data and kept in-frame beta chains. One record per CDR3 amino acid sequence lists the most common genes and DNA. Clone size and V and J calls follow TCRdb, not the original study. The sample contains approximately 900,000 distinct CDR3 sequences, 25% to 30% of them found a single time. The ten largest clonotypes hold about 10% of the sample.

CDR1 and CDR2, per the germline V gene, are SGHRS and YFSETQ. The CDR3 measures 16 amino acids from cysteine to phenylalanine. Solely the CDR3 DNA is kept, with 48 bases framed from the first base. Details on this clonotype: Which antigen it targets is not known. The junction and the germline gene differ at one end; a read error may be behind it.

These data were also reused for a study on T cells of mothers and their children. The second study also describes: Donors were nine systemically healthy Caucasian individuals: three mothers and their six children. cDNA synthesis consumed the entire amount of extracted RNA, loaded at approximately 1.4 ug RNA in each 15 ul reaction. In the second PCR, the M1S primer introduced both the sample barcodes and 2-4 random nucleotides. Over 8 million TCR beta CDR3 reads were obtained for each mother, and approximately 2.9 million reads were obtained for each child. Thymic selection similarly shapes TCR recombination output in related and unrelated pairs, with minor effect from inherited differences. Normalized repertoire overlap was always slightly but never significantly higher in related than unrelated mother-child pairs. Persistent microchimeric T cell clones were not detected, at a sensitivity of roughly 100 clones per million clonotypes. In the study, deep NGS was used to compare the TCR beta repertoires of mothers and children, and features distinguishing related mother-child pairs from unrelated individuals were sought. On average, the children were approximately 11 +/- 4 years old, while the mothers were around 42 +/- 4 years old. After adapter ligation was performed with NEBNext reagents, the libraries were sequenced on an Illumina HiSeq 2000 with 100+100 nt paired-end reads. To prevent cross-contamination, the mother and child libraries were prepared a month apart and were sequenced in separate runs. For each donor, somewhere between about 500,000 and 2,000,000 distinct TCR beta clonotypes were identified. Naive TCR beta clonotypes were estimated from low-frequency clonotypes matched to each donor's FACS-determined naive share, without sorting.

The source is a woman aged 40 to 49 in good health. The chain couples TRBV5-1 to TRBJ2-5; 12 junctional bases match TRBD2. Sequencing input: blood. The nucleotides read TGCGCCAGTAGCTGGCGACTAGCGGGAGACCAAGAGACCCAGTACTTC. Protein translation: CASSWRLAGDQETQYF.